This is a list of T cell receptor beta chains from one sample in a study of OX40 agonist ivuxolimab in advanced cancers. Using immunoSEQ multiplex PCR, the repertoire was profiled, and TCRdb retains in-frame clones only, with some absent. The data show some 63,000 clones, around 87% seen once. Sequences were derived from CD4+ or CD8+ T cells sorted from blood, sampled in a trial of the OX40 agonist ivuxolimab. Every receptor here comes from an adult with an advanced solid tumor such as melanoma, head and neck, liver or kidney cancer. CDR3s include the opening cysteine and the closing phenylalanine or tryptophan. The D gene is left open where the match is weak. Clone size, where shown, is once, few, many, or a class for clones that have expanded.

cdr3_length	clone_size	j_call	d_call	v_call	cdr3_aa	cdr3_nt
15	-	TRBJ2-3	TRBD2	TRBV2	CASRAGTSGTDTQYF	TGTGCCAGCAGAGCCGGGACTAGTGGCACAGATACGCAGTATTTT
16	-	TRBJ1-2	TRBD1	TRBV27	CASSLGPPGQGIGYTF	TGTGCCAGCAGTTTAGGCCCCCCGGGACAGGGTATCGGCTACACCTTC
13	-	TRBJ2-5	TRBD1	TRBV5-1	CASSAGQGETQYF	TGCGCCAGCAGCGCAGGACAGGGCGAGACCCAGTACTTC
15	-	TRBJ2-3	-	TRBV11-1	CASSSRTTQADTQYF	TGTGCCAGCAGCTCTAGGACAACCCAGGCGGATACGCAGTATTTT
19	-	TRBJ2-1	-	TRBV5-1	CASSLAEGLLGIRDNEQFF	TGCGCCAGCAGCTTGGCCGAAGGTTTGCTAGGGATAAGGGACAATGAGCAGTTCTTC
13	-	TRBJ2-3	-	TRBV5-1	CASSLSSTDTQYF	TGCGCCAGCAGCTTGTCCAGCACAGATACGCAGTATTTT
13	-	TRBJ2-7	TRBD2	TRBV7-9	CASSQAGGYEQYF	TGTGCCAGCAGCCAAGCCGGGGGGTACGAGCAGTACTTC
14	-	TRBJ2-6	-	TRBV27	CASSPQGGANVLTF	TGTGCCAGCAGTCCCCAGGGGGGGGCCAACGTCCTGACTTTC
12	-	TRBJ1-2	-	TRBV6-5	CASSYPSSSYTF	TGTGCCAGCAGTTACCCGAGTAGTAGCTACACCTTC
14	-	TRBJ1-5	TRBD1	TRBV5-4	CASSAGTVNQPQHF	TGTGCCAGCAGCGCCGGGACAGTCAATCAGCCCCAGCATTTT
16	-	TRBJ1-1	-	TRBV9	CASSLTPGPYDTEAFF	TGTGCCAGCAGCCTTACCCCGGGACCCTACGACACTGAAGCTTTCTTT
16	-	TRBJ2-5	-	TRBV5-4	CASSLVGRGGPETQYF	TGTGCCAGCAGCTTGGTAGGGCGGGGCGGCCCGGAGACCCAGTACTTC
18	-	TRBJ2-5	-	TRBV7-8	CASKRRRTGSWAQETQYF	TGTGCCAGCAAGCGTCGAAGAACGGGATCTTGGGCCCAAGAGACCCAGTACTTC
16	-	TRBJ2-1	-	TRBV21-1	CASSNGREGPSNEQFF	TGTGCCAGCAGCAACGGGCGGGAGGGCCCAAGCAATGAGCAGTTCTTC
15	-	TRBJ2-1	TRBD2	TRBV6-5	CASAETSGRTNEQFF	TGTGCCAGCGCCGAGACTAGCGGGAGAACCAATGAGCAGTTCTTC
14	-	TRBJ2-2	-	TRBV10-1	CASSDTSLTGELFF	TGCGCCAGCAGTGATACTAGCCTAACCGGGGAGCTGTTTTTT
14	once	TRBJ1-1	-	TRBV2	CASREQGVNTEAFF	TGTGCCAGCAGAGAACAGGGAGTGAACACTGAAGCTTTCTTT
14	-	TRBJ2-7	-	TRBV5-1	CASSSLPDPYEQYF	TGCGCCAGCAGCTCCTTACCCGACCCCTACGAGCAGTACTTC
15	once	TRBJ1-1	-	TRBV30	CAWRPGPGMNTEAFF	TGTGCCTGGAGGCCCGGACCAGGCATGAACACTGAAGCTTTCTTT
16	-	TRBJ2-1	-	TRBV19	CASSIRERISYNEQFF	TGTGCCAGTAGTATCCGGGAGCGGATCTCCTACAATGAGCAGTTCTTC
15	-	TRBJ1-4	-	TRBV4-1	CASSQDRQLNEKLFF	TGCGCCAGCAGCCAAGACAGACAACTTAATGAAAAACTGTTTTTT
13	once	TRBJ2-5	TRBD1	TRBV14	CASSLGTVGTQYF	TGTGCCAGCAGCCTGGGGACAGTCGGGACCCAGTACTTC
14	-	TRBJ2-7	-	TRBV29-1	CSGSQGGSLYEQYF	TGCAGCGGTTCACAGGGAGGGAGCCTCTACGAGCAGTACTTC
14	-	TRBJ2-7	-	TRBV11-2	CASSLVRLPYEQYF	TGTGCCAGCAGCTTAGTTAGGCTCCCCTACGAGCAGTACTTC
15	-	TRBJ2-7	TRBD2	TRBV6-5	CASNVAGALSYEQYF	TGTGCCAGCAACGTAGCGGGAGCGCTTTCCTACGAGCAGTACTTC
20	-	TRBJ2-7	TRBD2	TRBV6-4	CASSDSIGTSGLRAHYEQYF	TGTGCCAGCAGTGACTCGATTGGGACTAGCGGGTTAAGGGCCCACTACGAGCAGTACTTC
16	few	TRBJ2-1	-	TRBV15	CATSRDGISSYNEQFF	TGTGCCACCAGCAGAGATGGTATCAGCTCCTACAATGAGCAGTTCTTC
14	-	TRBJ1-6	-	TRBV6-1	CASRGAVSNSPLHF	TGTGCCAGCAGGGGGGCCGTCTCGAATTCACCCCTCCACTTT
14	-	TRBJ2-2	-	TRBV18	CASSPLQSTGELFF	TGTGCCAGCTCACCATTACAGTCAACCGGGGAGCTGTTTTTT